This TCR beta chain was observed in a study of shared clonotypes between healthy human individuals. Study information: Participating donors consisted of a couple of women and a few men aged 18 to 49.

This clone occurred once. Germline CDR1 is SGDLS and CDR2 is YYNGEE. Trimming took 3 bases from V and 1 from J; bases not matched to a gene: 19. CDR3 size: 22 residues. This table comes from immunoSEQ multiplex PCR, and its TCRdb copy is limited to in-frame clones, with some not included. The table records some 2,400,000 clones, around 95% of them present only once. This TCR was recovered from a man aged 18 to 29 in good health. The chain has TRBV9 and TRBJ2-1, with 13 positions matching TRBD2. The sequencing input was naive CD4+ T cells sorted from blood. The subset denotes: CD45RA+ positively selected. The CDR3 protein is CASSAFPGTSGKEGVSYNEQFF. The CDR3 DNA reads TGTGCCAGCAGCGCCTTCCCCGGGACTAGCGGGAAGGAGGGGGTATCCTACAATGAGCAGTTCTTC.